Given below is one TCR beta chain in context. Only in-frame clones appear in the TCRdb table, and some are missing; sequencing was by immunoSEQ multiplex PCR. The data show roughly 7,400 clones, 80% to 90% seen once. These data are taken from a study of blood T cell repertoires in COVID-19. CDR1 and CDR2 from the germline V gene are MNHEY and SVGAGI. This CDR3 spans 15 amino acids. V trimming: 4 bases; J trimming: 2 bases; junction bases outside the gene matches: 5. The chain couples TRBV6-5 to TRBJ2-1; 7 bases line up with TRBD2. This receptor was obtained from a man between 65 and 85 years old with active COVID-19. Specimen: peripheral blood. CDR3 sequence (DNA): TGTGCCAGCAGTTCGTCGGGGGGAGCCTACAATGAGCAGTTCTTC. This encodes CASSSSGGAYNEQFF.